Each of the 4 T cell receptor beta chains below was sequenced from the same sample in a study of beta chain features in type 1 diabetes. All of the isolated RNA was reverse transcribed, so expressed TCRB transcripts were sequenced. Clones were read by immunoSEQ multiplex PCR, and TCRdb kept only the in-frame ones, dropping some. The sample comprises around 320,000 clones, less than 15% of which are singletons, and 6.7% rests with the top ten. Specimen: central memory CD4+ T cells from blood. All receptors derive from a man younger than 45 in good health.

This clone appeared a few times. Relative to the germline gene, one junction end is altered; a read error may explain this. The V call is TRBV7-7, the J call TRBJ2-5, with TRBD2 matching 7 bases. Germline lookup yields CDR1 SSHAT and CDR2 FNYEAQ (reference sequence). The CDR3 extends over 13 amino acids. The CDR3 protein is CASSSRRGETQYF. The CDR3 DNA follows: TGTGCTAGCAGCTCGAGGCGGGGGGAGACCCAGTACTTC.

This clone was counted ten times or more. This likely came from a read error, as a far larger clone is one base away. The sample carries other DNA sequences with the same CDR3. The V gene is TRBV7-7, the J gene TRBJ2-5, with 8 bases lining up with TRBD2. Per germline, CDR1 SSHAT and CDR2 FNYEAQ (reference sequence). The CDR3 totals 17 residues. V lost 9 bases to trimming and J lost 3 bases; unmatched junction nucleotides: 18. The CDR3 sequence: CARSRGSSGGAKETQYF. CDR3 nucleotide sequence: TGTGCCAGGAGCCGCGGGTCCTCCGGGGGGGCTAAAGAGACCCAGTACTTC.

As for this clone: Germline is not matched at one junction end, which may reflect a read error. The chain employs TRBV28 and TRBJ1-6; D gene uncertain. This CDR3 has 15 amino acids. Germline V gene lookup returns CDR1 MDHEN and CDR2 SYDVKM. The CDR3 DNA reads TGTGCCAGCAGTTCCGCCCCATCGTATAGTTCACCCCTCCACTTT. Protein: CASSSAPSYSSPLHF.

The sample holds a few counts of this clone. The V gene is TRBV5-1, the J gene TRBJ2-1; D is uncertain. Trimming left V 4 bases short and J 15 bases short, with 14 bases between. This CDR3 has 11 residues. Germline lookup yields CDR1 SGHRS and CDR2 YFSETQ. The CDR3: CASSRADVRFF. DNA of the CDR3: TGCGCCAGCAGCCGGGCCGACGTTCGGTTCTTC.